A selection of T cell receptor beta chains follows, all from one sample in a study of blood T cell repertoires in COVID-19. Clones were read by immunoSEQ multiplex PCR, and TCRdb kept only the in-frame ones, dropping some. Of 150,000 to 200,000 clones in the sample, 80% to 85% were seen once. Sequencing used peripheral blood. These receptors were collected from a woman in her 70s with COVID-19, enrolled during active disease. CDR3s leave out the opening cysteine and the closing phenylalanine or tryptophan. The order of the fields is V gene, J gene, clone size, CDR3 protein. The size entry is marked missing in some rows and otherwise reads once, few, many or a size class.

TRBV14	TRBJ1-4	NA	ASSQGTGRTNEKLF
TRBV19	TRBJ2-7	NA	ASSMGASGIYEQY
TRBV19	TRBJ2-3	NA	ASSISRVADTQY
TRBV5-6	TRBJ1-6	NA	ASSWGQGDETPLH
TRBV5-1	TRBJ2-1	once	ASSPSTGSYNEQF
TRBV7-8	TRBJ1-3	few	ASSLNAARGNTIY
TRBV12-5	TRBJ1-2	NA	ASGLAQGAGPAYGYT
TRBV28	TRBJ1-5	NA	ASSIPMAPQH
TRBV9	TRBJ1-2	NA	ASSAQGSGYT
TRBV7-2	TRBJ2-1	NA	ASSSVDSPYNEQF
TRBV12-3/TRBV12-4	TRBJ2-1	NA	ASSLWREASQF
TRBV5-1	TRBJ2-3	NA	ASSLETGNLGDTQY
TRBV11-2	TRBJ1-5	NA	ASSLGVEEYQPQH
TRBV3-1/TRBV3-2	TRBJ1-2	NA	ASSQDNFLGYT
TRBV2	TRBJ2-2	NA	ASGLSGENTGELF
TRBV7-8	TRBJ2-7	few	ASRGRRTGGSSYEQY
TRBV7-8	TRBJ2-2	NA	ASSLLGRVLTGELF
TRBV27	TRBJ2-2	NA	ASSLKGQGGPGNTGELF
TRBV5-6	TRBJ1-5	NA	ASSPPGFFYSNQPQH
TRBV29-1	TRBJ1-2	NA	SVEALQGFYGYT
TRBV5-8	TRBJ2-1	few	ASSTLGGGGYNEQF
TRBV30	TRBJ1-6	few	ARGQGYNSPLH
TRBV20-1	TRBJ1-2	NA	SASAGGRRGYT
TRBV19	TRBJ2-5	NA	ASSALDRKETQY
TRBV5-1	TRBJ2-1	NA	ASGDEAANEQF
TRBV6-5	TRBJ2-3	few	ASTLRTSGLDTQY
TRBV7-2	TRBJ1-2	NA	ASSLEPGSGYT
TRBV15	TRBJ2-1	NA	ATSRVLAGEQF
TRBV14	TRBJ1-1	NA	ASSQDRQGGTEAF
TRBV3-1/TRBV3-2	TRBJ1-2	NA	ASSQDFLRYT
TRBV28	TRBJ2-5	few	ASSRTSIAGGRETQY
TRBV24-1	TRBJ2-7	NA	ATSDPNSGRSSEQY
TRBV27	TRBJ2-1	NA	ASSPGGSYNEQF
TRBV2	TRBJ1-1	NA	ASRGQAPTEAF
TRBV25-1	TRBJ1-1	NA	ASSVSGTGRNEAF
TRBV11-3	TRBJ2-1	few	ASSSREGPYNEQF
TRBV28	TRBJ1-4	NA	ASSTSTGVYSEKLF
TRBV5-6	TRBJ1-2	NA	ASSATGAELYGYT
TRBV4-2	TRBJ1-4	once	ASKIIGATNEKLF
TRBV3-1/TRBV3-2	TRBJ1-2	NA	ASSARQGSYGYT
TRBV9	TRBJ2-3	NA	ASSAATSGGGTDTQY
TRBV2	TRBJ1-2	NA	ASSTRGSNYGYT
TRBV6-1	TRBJ1-2	NA	ASSEDRVDGYT
TRBV3-1/TRBV3-2	TRBJ2-1	NA	ASSPGLAPRNEQF
TRBV12-3/TRBV12-4	TRBJ1-1	NA	ASSPRGNTEAF